This T cell receptor beta chain emerged from a study of cytomegalovirus exposure and HLA in healthy donors. Per germline, CDR1 MNHEY and CDR2 SVGAGI. The ends lost 5 bases at V and 7 bases at J; junction bases unmatched: 4. The CDR3 covers 14 residues. The assay was immunoSEQ multiplex PCR, and TCRdb's table has in-frame clones only and misses some. The table includes around 200,000 clones, more than 65% detected once. Sequencing was performed on PBMCs. V usage is TRBV6-5 and J usage is TRBJ2-2; TRBD1 aligns across 10 bases. This receptor was taken from a woman aged 18-29 years in good health and CMV-seropositive. The CDR3 nucleotides read TGTGCCAGCAGTCCAGACAGGGGGCACGGGGAGCTGTTTTTT. As protein: CASSPDRGHGELFF.